This note documents a single T cell receptor (beta chain) sequence. Antigen: not known. Germline assignment: CDR1 SGHVS and CDR2 FQNEAQ. V was clipped by 3 bases and J by 5 bases; unmatched bases: 5. The CDR3 spans 15 residues. This record belongs to a study of cytomegalovirus exposure and HLA in healthy donors. Overall study results and limits: Common viral pathogens were later found to be apparently linked to several of the most significant clusters. The only immune exposure information that was available was CMV serostatus.

This PCR relied on a set of 60 Vbeta primers and 13 Jbeta primers. Some clones are missing from TCRdb's copy, which holds only in-frame ones; the method was immunoSEQ multiplex PCR. Of fewer than 200,000 clones listed, approximately 78% are singletons. Input material: PBMCs. The clonotype was recovered from a human donor in good health. The chain combines TRBV7-8 with TRBJ2-1; 9 positions match TRBD2. The CDR3 is CASSFWGGGDNEQFF. The CDR3 nucleotides read TGTGCCAGCAGCTTTTGGGGCGGGGGGGACAATGAGCAGTTCTTC.